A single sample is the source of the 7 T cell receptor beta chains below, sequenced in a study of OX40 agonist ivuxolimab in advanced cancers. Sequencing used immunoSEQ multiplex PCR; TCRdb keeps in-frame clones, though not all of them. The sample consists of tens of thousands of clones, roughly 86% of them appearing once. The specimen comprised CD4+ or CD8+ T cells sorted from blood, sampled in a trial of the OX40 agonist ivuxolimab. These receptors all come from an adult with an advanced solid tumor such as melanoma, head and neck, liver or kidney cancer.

In nucleotides, the CDR3 is TGTGCCAGCAGCCAATATTCCGGCGGTACGCAGTATTTT. Residues: CASSQYSGGTQYF. The genes are TRBV5-6 and TRBJ2-3; D is uncertain. The germline CDR1 and CDR2 sequences are SGHDT and YYEEEE. This CDR3 has 13 amino acids. V shed 4 bases and J shed 8 bases, with 14 bases lying between them.

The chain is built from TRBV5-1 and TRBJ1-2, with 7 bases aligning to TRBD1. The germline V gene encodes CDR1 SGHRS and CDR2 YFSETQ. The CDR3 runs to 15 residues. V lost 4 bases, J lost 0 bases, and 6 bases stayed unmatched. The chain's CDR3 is CASSRGQNPNYGYTF. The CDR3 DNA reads TGCGCCAGCAGCCGGGGACAGAACCCTAACTATGGCTACACCTTC.

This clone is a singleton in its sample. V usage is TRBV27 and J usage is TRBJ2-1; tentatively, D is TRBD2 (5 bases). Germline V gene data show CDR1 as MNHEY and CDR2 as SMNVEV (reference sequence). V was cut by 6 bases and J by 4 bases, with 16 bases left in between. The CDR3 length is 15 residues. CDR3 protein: CASSLTSGSYNEQFF. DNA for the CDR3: TGTGCCAGCAGCCTGACAAGCGGAAGTTACAATGAGCAGTTCTTC.

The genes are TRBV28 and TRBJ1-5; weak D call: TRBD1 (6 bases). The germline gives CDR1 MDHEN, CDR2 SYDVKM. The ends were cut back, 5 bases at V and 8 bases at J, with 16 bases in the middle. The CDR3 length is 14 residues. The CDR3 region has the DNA TGTGCCAGCAGTCCCCAACAGGGTTGGGAGCCCCAGCATTTT. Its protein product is CASSPQQGWEPQHF.

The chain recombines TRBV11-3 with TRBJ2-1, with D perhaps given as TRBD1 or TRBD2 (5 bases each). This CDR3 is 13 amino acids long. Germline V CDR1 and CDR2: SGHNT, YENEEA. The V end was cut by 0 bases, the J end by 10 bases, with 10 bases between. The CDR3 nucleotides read TGTGCCAGCAGCTTAGATGGGTGGGGGGAGCAGTTCTTC. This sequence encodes CASSLDGWGEQFF.

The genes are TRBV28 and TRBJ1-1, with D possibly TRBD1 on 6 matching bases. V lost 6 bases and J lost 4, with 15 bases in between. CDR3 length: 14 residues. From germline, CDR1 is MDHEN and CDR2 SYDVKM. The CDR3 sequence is CASSPGAVGTEAFF. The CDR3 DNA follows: TGTGCCAGCAGCCCGGGGGCGGTCGGCACTGAAGCTTTCTTT.

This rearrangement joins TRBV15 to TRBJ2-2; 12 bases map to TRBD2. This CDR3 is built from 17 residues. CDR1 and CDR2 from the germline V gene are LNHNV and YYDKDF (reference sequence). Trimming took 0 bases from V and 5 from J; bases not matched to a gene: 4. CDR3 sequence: CATSRDLAGGQTGELFF. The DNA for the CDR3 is TGTGCCACCAGCAGAGATCTAGCGGGAGGGCAAACCGGGGAGCTGTTTTTT.